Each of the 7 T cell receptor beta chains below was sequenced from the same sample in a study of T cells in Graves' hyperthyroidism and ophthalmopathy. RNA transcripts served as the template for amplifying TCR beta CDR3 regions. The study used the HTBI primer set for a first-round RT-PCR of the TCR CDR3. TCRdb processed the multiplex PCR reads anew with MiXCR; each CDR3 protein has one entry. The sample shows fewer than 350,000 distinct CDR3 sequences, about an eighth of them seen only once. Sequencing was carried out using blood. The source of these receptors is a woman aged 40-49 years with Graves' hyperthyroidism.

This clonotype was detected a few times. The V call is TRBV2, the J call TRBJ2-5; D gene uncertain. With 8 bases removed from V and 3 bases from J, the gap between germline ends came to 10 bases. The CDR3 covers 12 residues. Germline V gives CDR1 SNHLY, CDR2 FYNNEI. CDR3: CASEELKETQYF. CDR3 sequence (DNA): TGTGCCAGCGAAGAATTAAAAGAGACCCAGTACTTC.

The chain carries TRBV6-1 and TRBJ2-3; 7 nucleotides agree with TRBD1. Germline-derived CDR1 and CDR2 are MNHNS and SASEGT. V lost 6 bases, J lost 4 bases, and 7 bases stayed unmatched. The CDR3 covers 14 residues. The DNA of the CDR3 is TGTGCCAGCAGCTGGGACAGAGAAGCAGATACGCAGTATTTT. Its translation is CASSWDREADTQYF.

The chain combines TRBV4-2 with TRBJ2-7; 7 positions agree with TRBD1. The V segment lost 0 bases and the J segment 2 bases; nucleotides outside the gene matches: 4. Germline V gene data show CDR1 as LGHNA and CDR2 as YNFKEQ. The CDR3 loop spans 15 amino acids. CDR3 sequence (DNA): TGTGCCAGCAGCCAAGACCAAGGGGGCCCCTACGAGCAGTACTTC. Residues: CASSQDQGGPYEQYF.

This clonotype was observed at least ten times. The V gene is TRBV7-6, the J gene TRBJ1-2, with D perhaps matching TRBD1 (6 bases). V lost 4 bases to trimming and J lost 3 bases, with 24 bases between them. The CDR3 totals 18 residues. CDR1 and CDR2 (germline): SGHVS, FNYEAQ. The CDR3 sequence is CASSSMGGQGVEDYGYTF. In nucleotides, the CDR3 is TGTGCCAGCAGCTCGATGGGGGGACAAGGGGTGGAGGACTATGGCTACACCTTC.

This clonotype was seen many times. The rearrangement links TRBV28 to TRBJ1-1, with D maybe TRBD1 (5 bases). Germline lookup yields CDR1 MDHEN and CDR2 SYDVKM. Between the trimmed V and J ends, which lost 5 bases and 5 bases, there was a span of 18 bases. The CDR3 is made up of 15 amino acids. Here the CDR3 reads CASSLPPGGKTEAFF. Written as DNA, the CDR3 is TGTGCCAGCAGTCTTCCCCCCGGGGGTAAAACTGAAGCTTTCTTT.

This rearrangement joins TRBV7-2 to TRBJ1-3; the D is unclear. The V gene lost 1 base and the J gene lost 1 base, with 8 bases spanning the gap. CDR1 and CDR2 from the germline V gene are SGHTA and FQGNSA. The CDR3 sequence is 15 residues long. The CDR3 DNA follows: TGTGCCAGCAGCTTAGGAGTAGGGTCTGGAAACACCATATATTTT. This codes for CASSLGVGSGNTIYF.

The CDR3 region is CASTQVGGGNTGELFF. The CDR3 DNA sequence: TGTGCCAGTACCCAGGTCGGGGGGGGGAACACCGGGGAGCTGTTTTTT. The rearrangement links TRBV19 to TRBJ2-2; 8 bases align to TRBD2. With V trimmed by 7 bases and J by 1 base, 8 bases remained unmatched. The CDR3 loop spans 16 amino acids. Germline CDR1 is LNHDA and CDR2 is SQIVND (reference sequence).